What follows are 11 T cell receptor beta chains derived from one specimen sequenced in a study of early T cells in non-severe SARS-CoV-2 infection. Using its own MiXCR run on the 5' RACE reads, TCRdb lists one record per CDR3 protein. The sample yields around 40,000 distinct CDR3 sequences, roughly 5.7% seen once. The sequenced material came from whole blood. All receptors derive from an adult who was a healthcare worker with PCR-confirmed SARS-CoV-2 infection or an uninfected control (not recorded which).

Of note for this clonotype: A read error may explain this, as a much larger clone is one base away. The rearrangement uses TRBV2 and TRBJ2-2, with D hard to call. The CDR3 is 14 residues long. Looked up from germline, CDR1 is SNHLY and CDR2 is FYNNEI. The V end lost 9 bases, the J end lost 5 bases, and 16 bases lay between the germline ends. DNA of the CDR3: TGTGCCAGAGGACGAGTCTTAAAGACCGGGGAGCTGTTTTTT. Encoded protein: CARGRVLKTGELFF.

Many counts were recorded for this clonotype. This sequence joins TRBV30 and TRBJ2-5; no definite D call. V lost 4 bases and J 5 bases, leaving 8 bases between the germline ends. The CDR3 contains 11 residues. CDR1 is GTSNPN and CDR2 is SVGIG in the germline V gene (reference sequence). The CDR3 bases are TGTGCCTGGAATCCTGGGGAGACCCAGTACTTC. Its protein is CAWNPGETQYF.

This clonotype was detected many times. This chain joins TRBV7-9 and TRBJ2-1; D may be TRBD2 (5 bases). The CDR3 spans 15 residues. The germline V gene encodes CDR1 SEHNR and CDR2 FQNEAQ (reference sequence). V was trimmed by 5 bases and J by 0 bases, leaving 11 bases between them. The CDR3 DNA reads TGTGCCAGCAGCCCTCCGGGAAACTCCTACAATGAGCAGTTCTTC. As protein: CASSPPGNSYNEQFF.

This clonotype occurred many times. This chain links TRBV9 with TRBJ1-6; no clear D gene. V was trimmed by 0 bases and J by 2 bases, leaving 6 bases between them. The CDR3 has 15 residues. From germline, CDR1 is SGDLS and CDR2 YYNGEE. The CDR3 DNA reads TGTGCCAGCAGCGTAGCTGGGACCTATAATTCACCCCTCCACTTT. It encodes CASSVAGTYNSPLHF.

This clonotype was seen at least ten times. The DNA for the CDR3 is TGTGCCAGCAGCTCAGGACTAGCGGGAGGGCGTCACCCAGATACGCAGTATTTT. Amino acids: CASSSGLAGGRHPDTQYF. This sequence joins TRBV9 and TRBJ2-3; 15 bases match TRBD2. This CDR3 contains 18 residues. With 4 bases clipped from V and 4 bases from J, the junction kept 10 bases outside the gene matches. Per the germline V gene, CDR1 is SGDLS and CDR2 is YYNGEE.

This clonotype has ten or more counts. The chain carries TRBV18 and TRBJ1-1; 7 bases are shared with TRBD1. Looked up from germline, CDR1 is KGHSH and CDR2 is LQKENI. After removal of 3 bases from V and 5 bases from J, the junction contained 3 bases not matched to a gene. The CDR3 length is 13 residues. The CDR3 DNA reads as TGTGCCAGCTCACCCCAGGGGGTAACTGAAGCTTTCTTT. Translated, it gives CASSPQGVTEAFF.

This clonotype was seen at least ten times. V gene TRBV20-1 combines with J gene TRBJ2-7, with no clear D. Germline V CDR1 and CDR2: DFQATT, SNEGSKA (reference sequence). CDR3 length equals 12 residues. Between the trimmed V and J ends, which lost 4 bases and 3 bases, there was a span of 10 bases. The CDR3 loop reads CSATTSGYEQYF. DNA of the CDR3: TGCAGTGCTACCACTTCAGGCTACGAGCAGTACTTC.

This clonotype is medium-sized (0.01 to 0.1%) in the sample. The chain recombines TRBV4-2 with TRBJ2-1, with 13 nucleotides matching TRBD2. The CDR3 loop spans 16 amino acids. Trimming took 3 bases from V and 9 from J; bases not matched to a gene: 8. Germline CDR1 reads LGHNA; CDR2 reads YNFKEQ. The CDR3 nucleotides read TGTGCCAGCAGCCAGGTCCGACTAGCGGGAGGAGGTGAGCAGTTCTTC. Translating gives CASSQVRLAGGGEQFF.

This clonotype is medium-sized. The genes are TRBV28 and TRBJ2-6; 8 positions match TRBD2. This CDR3 is 15 amino acids long. The V segment lost 10 bases and the J segment 2 bases; nucleotides outside the gene matches: 7. From germline, CDR1 is MDHEN and CDR2 SYDVKM. CDR3 in amino acids: CATTGGGAGANVLTF. CDR3 nucleotides: TGTGCCACCACGGGAGGGGGAGCTGGGGCCAACGTCCTGACTTTC.

At least ten counts were recorded for this clonotype. The chain carries TRBV7-6 and TRBJ2-7; D is uncertain. Germline CDR1 reads SGHVS; CDR2 reads FNYEAQ. The V gene lost 5 bases and the J gene lost 0 bases, with 11 bases spanning the gap. The CDR3 has 14 amino acids. For the CDR3, the DNA is TGTGCCAGCAGCCCCCGGGTCAACTCCTACGAGCAGTACTTC. Amino acids: CASSPRVNSYEQYF.

Many counts were recorded for this clonotype. The chain recombines TRBV11-2 with TRBJ1-5, with 11 bases identical to TRBD1. V lost 3 bases and J lost 2; bases outside the gene matches: 3. Germline V gene lookup returns CDR1 SGHAT and CDR2 FQNNGV. The CDR3 is 16 amino acids. The chain's CDR3 is CASSFGQGAGNQPQHF. The CDR3 coding sequence is TGTGCCAGCAGCTTCGGACAGGGGGCTGGCAATCAGCCCCAGCATTTT.